Below, 4 T cell receptor beta chains from the same sample are listed, as sequenced in a study of T cells in Graves' hyperthyroidism and ophthalmopathy. RNA transcripts yielded amplified TCR beta CDR3 regions. The TCR CDR3 was amplified in a first-round RT-PCR using the HTBI primer set. From the multiplex PCR reads, TCRdb called clonotypes with MiXCR, one entry per CDR3 protein. The sample includes about 700,000 distinct CDR3 sequences, 14% of them seen just once. The sequenced material came from blood. All receptors come from a woman aged 18-30 years with Graves' hyperthyroidism.

The chain uses TRBV7-3 and TRBJ2-2, with D perhaps matching TRBD2 (5 bases). The V gene lost 9 bases and the J gene lost 6 bases, with 11 bases spanning the gap. The CDR3 runs 12 residues. Germline loops: CDR1 SGHTA, CDR2 FQGTGA. The CDR3 here is CASSAEAGELFF. In DNA, the CDR3 is TGTGCCAGTAGCGCCGAGGCCGGGGAGCTGTTTTTT.

This sequence joins TRBV18 and TRBJ2-4; 12 bases map to TRBD2. V lost 3 bases to trimming and J lost 0 bases; unmatched junction nucleotides: 9. This CDR3 region has 19 residues. Germline loops: CDR1 KGHSH, CDR2 LQKENI. In DNA, the CDR3 is TGTGCCAGCTCACCGCCGACTAGCGGGAGTCGGTTAGCCAAAAACATTCAGTACTTC. It encodes CASSPPTSGSRLAKNIQYF.

The table lists this clonotype with many counts. The chain uses TRBV30 and TRBJ2-7; D is possibly TRBD1 or TRBD2 (5 bases each). The CDR3 is made up of 13 amino acids. Germline CDR1 GTSNPN, CDR2 SVGIG (reference sequence). V gave up 2 bases and J gave up 0 bases, with 8 bases separating them. The CDR3 DNA sequence: TGTGCCTGGAGTCGAGGGGTCTCCTACGAGCAGTACTTC. This sequence encodes CAWSRGVSYEQYF. The full variable domain, in which reference TRBV30 and TRBJ2-7 provide the parts outside the CDR3, is SQTIHQWPATLVQPVGSPLSLECTVEGTSNPNLYWYRQAAGRGLQLLFYSVGIGQISSEVPQNLSASRPQDRQFILSSKKLLLSDSGFYLCAWSRGVSYEQYFGPGTRLTVT.

There are a few counts of this clonotype. The chain uses TRBV27 and TRBJ2-3, with 7 bases identical to TRBD2. CDR1 is MNHEY and CDR2 is SMNVEV in the germline V gene (reference sequence). The V gene end was trimmed by 2 bases and the J gene end by 6 bases; junction bases not matched to a gene: 8. This CDR3 comprises 15 residues. CDR3 residues: CASSLGGSPLDTQYF. The CDR3 nucleotides read TGTGCCAGCAGTTTAGGCGGGAGCCCTCTGGATACGCAGTATTTT.